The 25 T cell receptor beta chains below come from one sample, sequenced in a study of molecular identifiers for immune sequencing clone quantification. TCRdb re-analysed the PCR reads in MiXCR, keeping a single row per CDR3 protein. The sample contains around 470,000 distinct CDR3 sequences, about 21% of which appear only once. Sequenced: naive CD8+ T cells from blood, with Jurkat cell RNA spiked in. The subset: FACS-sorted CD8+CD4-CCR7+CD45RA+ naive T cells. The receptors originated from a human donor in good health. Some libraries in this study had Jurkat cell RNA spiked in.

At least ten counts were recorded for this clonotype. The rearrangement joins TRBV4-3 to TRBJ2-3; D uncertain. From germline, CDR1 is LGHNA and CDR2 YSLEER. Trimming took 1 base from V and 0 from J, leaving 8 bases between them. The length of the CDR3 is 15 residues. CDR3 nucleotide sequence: TGCGCCAGCAGCCAAGCGTCTATTAGCACAGATACGCAGTATTTT. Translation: CASSQASISTDTQYF.

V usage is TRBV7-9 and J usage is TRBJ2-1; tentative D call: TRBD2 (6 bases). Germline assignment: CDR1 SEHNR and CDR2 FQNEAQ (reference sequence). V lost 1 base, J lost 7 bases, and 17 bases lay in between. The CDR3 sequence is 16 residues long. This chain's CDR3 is CASSLVGLTGTNEQFF. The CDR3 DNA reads TGTGCCAGCAGCTTAGTAGGACTAACGGGAACGAATGAGCAGTTCTTC.

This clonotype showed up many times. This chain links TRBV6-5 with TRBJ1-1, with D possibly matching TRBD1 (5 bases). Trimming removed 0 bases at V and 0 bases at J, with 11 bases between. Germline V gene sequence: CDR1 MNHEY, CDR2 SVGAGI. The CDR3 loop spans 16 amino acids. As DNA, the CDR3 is TGTGCCAGCAGTTACTCCGACAGACCACTGAACACTGAAGCTTTCTTT. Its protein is CASSYSDRPLNTEAFF.

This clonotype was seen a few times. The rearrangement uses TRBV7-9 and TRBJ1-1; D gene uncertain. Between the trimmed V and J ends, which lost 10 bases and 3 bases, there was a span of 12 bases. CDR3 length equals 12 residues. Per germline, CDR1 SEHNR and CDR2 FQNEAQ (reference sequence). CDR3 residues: CATSDFHTEAFF. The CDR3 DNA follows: TGTGCCACCAGTGATTTTCACACTGAAGCTTTCTTT.

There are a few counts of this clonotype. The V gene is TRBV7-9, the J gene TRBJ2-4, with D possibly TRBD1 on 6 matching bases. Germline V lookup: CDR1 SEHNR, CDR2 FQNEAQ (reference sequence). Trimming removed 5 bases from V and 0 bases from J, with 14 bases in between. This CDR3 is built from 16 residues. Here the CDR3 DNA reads TGTGCCAGCAGCCCAGGGGTACCCCTAGCCAAAAACATTCAGTACTTC. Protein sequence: CASSPGVPLAKNIQYF.

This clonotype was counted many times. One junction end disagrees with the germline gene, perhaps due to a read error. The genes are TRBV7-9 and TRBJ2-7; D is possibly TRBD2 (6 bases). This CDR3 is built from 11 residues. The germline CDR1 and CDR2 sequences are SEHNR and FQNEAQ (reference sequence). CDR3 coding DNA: TGTGCCAGCAGCTTATTCAGCGGACTACTCTTT. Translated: CASSLFSGLLF.

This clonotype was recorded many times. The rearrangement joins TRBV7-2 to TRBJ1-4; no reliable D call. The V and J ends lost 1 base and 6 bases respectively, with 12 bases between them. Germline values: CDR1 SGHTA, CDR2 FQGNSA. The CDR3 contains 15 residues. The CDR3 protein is CASSLVSGWDEKLFF. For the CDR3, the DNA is TGTGCCAGCAGCTTAGTGTCAGGTTGGGATGAAAAACTGTTTTTT. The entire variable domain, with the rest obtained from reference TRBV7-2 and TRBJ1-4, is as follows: GAGVSQSPSNKVTEKGKDVELRCDPISGHTALYWYRQSLGQGLEFLIYFQGNSAPDKSGLPSDRFSAERTGGSVSTLTIQRTQQEDSAVYLCASSLVSGWDEKLFFGSGTQLSVL.

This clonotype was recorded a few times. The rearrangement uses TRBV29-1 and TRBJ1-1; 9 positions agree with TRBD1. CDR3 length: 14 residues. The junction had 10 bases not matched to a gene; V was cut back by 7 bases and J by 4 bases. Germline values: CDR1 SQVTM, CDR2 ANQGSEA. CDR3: CSDRDRALGTEAFF. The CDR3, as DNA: TGCAGCGACCGGGACAGGGCATTAGGCACTGAAGCTTTCTTT.

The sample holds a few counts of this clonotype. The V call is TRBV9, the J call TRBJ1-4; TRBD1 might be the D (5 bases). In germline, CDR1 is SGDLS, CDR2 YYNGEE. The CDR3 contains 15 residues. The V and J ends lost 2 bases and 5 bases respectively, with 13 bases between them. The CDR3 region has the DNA TGTGCCAGCAGCGTGGGGGACTTCTTCAATGAAAAACTGTTTTTT. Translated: CASSVGDFFNEKLFF.

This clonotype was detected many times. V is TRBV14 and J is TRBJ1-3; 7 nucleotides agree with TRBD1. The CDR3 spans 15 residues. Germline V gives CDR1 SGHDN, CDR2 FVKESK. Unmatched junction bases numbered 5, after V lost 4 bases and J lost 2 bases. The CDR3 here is CASSLFRGTGNTIYF. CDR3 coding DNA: TGTGCCAGCAGCCTTTTCAGGGGGACTGGAAACACCATATATTTT.

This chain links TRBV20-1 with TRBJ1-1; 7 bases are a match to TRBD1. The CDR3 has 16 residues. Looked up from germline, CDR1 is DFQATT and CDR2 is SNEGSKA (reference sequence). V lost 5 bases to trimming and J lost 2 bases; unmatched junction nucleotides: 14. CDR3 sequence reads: CSAALDRQGKNTEAFF. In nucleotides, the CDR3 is TGCAGTGCTGCATTAGACCGACAGGGTAAAAACACTGAAGCTTTCTTT.

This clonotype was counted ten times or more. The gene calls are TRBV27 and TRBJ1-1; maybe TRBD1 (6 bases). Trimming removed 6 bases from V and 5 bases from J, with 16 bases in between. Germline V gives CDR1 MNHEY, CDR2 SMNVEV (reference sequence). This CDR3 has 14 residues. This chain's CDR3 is CASRTILTGTEAFF. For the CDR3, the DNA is TGTGCCAGCAGGACAATATTAACAGGGACTGAAGCTTTCTTT.

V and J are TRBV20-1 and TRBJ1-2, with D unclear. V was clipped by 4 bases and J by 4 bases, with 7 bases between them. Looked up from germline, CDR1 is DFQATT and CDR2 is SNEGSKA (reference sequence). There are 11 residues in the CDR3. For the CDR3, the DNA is TGCAGTGCTATAGGAAGCTATGGCTACACCTTC. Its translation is CSAIGSYGYTF.

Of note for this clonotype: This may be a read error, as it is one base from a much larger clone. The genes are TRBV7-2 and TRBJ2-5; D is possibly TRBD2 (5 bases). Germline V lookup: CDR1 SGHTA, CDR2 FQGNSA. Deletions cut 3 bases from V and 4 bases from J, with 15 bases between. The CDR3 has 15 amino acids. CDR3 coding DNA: TGTGCCAGCAGCTTGAACGTGGGAGCCCCAGAGACCCAGTACTTC. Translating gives CASSLNVGAPETQYF.

This chain's CDR3 is CASGLDVEQYF. The CDR3 nucleotides read TGTGCTAGTGGTTTAGACGTCGAGCAGTACTTC. V usage is TRBV12-5 and J usage is TRBJ2-7; unclear D gene. The CDR3 covers 11 residues. Trimming took off 3 bases at V and 6 bases at J, with 6 bases between the two ends. CDR1 and CDR2 (germline): LGHNT, FRNRAP.

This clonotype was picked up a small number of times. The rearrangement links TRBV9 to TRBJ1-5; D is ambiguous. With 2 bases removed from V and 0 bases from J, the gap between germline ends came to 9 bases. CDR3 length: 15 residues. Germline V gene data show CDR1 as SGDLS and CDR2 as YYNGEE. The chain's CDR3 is CASSVAGNSNQPQHF. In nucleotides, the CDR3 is TGTGCCAGCAGCGTCGCAGGAAATAGCAATCAGCCCCAGCATTTT.

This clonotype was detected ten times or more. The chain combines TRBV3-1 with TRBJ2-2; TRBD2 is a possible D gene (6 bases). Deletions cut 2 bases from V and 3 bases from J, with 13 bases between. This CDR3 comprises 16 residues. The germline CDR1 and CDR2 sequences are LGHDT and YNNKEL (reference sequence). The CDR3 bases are TGTGCCAGCAGCCAAAGTCGGGAGTTTTACACCGGGGAGCTGTTTTTT. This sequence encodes CASSQSREFYTGELFF.

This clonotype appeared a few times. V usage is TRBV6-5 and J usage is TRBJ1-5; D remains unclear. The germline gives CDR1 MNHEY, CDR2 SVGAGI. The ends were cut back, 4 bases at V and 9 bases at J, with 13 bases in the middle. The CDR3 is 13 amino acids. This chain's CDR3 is CASSSGPQWPQHF. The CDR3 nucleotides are TGTGCCAGCAGTTCTGGCCCCCAGTGGCCCCAGCATTTT.

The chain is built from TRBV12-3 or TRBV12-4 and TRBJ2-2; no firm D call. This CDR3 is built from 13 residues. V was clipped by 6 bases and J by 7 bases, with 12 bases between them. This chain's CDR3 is CASRTYGGGELFF. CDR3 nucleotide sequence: TGTGCCAGCAGGACCTACGGTGGCGGGGAGCTGTTTTTT.

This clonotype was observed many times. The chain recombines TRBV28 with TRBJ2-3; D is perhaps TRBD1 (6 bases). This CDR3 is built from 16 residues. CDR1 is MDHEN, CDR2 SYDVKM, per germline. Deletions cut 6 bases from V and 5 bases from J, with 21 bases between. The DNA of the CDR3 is TGTGCCAGCAGGGCAGGGGACGATCTTCAGGAAGATACGCAGTATTTT. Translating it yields CASRAGDDLQEDTQYF.

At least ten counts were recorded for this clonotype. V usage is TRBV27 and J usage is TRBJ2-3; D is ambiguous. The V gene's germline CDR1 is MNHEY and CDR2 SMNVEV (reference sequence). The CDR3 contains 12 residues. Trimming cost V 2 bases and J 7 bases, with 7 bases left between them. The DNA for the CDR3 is TGTGCCAGCAGTTTAGACGGGTATACGCAGTATTTT. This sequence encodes CASSLDGYTQYF.

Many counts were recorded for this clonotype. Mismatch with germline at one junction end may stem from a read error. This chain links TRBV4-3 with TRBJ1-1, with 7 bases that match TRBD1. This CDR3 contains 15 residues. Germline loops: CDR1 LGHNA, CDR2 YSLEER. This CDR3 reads CASSEDRALGAEAFF. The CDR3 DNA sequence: TGCGCCAGCAGCGAAGACAGGGCCCTTGGGGCTGAAGCTTTCTTT.

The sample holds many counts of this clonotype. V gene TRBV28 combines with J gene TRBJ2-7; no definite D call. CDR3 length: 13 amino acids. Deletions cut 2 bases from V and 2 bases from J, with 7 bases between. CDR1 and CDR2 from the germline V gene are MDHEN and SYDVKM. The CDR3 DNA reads TGTGCCAGCAGTTTAACAGAAACCTACGAGCAGTACTTC. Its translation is CASSLTETYEQYF.

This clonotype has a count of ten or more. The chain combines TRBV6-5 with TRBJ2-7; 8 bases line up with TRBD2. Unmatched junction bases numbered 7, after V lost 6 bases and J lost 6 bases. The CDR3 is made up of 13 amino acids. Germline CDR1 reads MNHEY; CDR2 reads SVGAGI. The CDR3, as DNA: TGTGCCAGCAGACCCGGGACTAGTGCCGAGCAGTACTTC. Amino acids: CASRPGTSAEQYF.

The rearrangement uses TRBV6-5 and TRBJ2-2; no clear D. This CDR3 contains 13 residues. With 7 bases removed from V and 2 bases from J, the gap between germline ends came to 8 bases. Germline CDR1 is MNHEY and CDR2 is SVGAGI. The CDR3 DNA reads TGTGCCAGCATCCAGGAAAACACCGGGGAGCTGTTTTTT. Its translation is CASIQENTGELFF.